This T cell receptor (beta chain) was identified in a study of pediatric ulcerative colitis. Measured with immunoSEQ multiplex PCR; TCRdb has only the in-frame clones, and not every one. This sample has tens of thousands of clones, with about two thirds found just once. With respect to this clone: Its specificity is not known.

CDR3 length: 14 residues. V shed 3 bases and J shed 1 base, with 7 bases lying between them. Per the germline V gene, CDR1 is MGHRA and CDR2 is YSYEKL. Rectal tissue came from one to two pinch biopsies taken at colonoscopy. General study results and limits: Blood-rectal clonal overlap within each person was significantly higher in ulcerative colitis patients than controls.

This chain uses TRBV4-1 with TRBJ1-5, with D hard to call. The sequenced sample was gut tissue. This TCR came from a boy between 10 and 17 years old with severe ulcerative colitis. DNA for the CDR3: TGCGCCAGCAGCCACCCCGGAAGCAATCAGCCCCAGCATTTT. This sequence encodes CASSHPGSNQPQHF.